This TCR beta chain comes out of a study of T cell responses to AZD1222 COVID-19 vaccine (dated by TCRdb to about 2021). Notes on the research overall: Because spike-specific TCR depth and breadth did not differ between the two schedules, AZD1222 recipients who got a second dose at roughly 4 weeks were pooled with those who got a second dose at roughly 12 weeks. Trial participants were enrolled by age into 18-55, 56-69 and 70-plus year subgroups, with about 150, 28 and 57 TCR-sequenced participants respectively. TCR sequencing covered more than 230 trial participants: 200 to 210 given two doses of AZD1222 and 26 given two doses of MenACWY control vaccine. Overall study results and their limits: Because no day 14 peak-response samples were available, the repertoires could be characterized only after the peak T cell response. Conclusions about previously exposed vaccinees are limited because only six or seven AZD1222 recipients were SARS-CoV-2 seropositive at baseline. Spike-specific TCR breadth and depth rose significantly after two AZD1222 doses compared with day 0 and with MenACWY recipients. Most participants were white British and females outnumbered males, and the authors suggested that clonal diversity may have been underestimated. The 56-69-year group was small, and its depth increase did not reach significance, likely because of low power. Nearly half of unique spike-specific TCRs reportedly recognized epitopes outside regions mutated in the B.1.351 and B.1.1.7 variants. Vaccine-associated CD4 TCRs spanned the whole spike protein, with dominant responses in regions 160-218 and 743-854.

The CDR3 regions of human TCRbeta chains were subjected to immunosequencing. For the original study's pipeline: Repertoire TCRs were checked for matches against a reference library of SARS-CoV-2-specific TCRs that had been generated using the MIRA antigen-specificity platform. Breadth was defined as the fraction of unique TCRs that were SARS-CoV-2-associated. Depth was defined as the fraction of total T cells that were SARS-CoV-2-associated. Using the MIRA data, each spike-specific TCR was assigned both to the spike region to which the TCR was reactive and to a CD4 or CD8 class. Log10-transformed breadth and depth values were compared by one-way ANOVA with Sidak's multiple comparisons tests. This immuneACCESS table, as held by TCRdb, lists in-frame sequences with V and J called but not all clones. Of the missing ones, under half trace to an unresolved V gene in checked studies; the others have no known cause. The V and J calls and clone size come from that table; D and trimming were worked out from the DNA. Present in this sample are about 100,000 clones, 80% to 90% of which were seen just once. The ten largest clones add up to approximately 3% of the sample.

Note on this clone: No antigen is known for it. No much larger clone is present one base from it, and per-base qualities are unavailable.

The CDR3 numbers 16 residues from cysteine through phenylalanine. Solely the CDR3 DNA is kept, with 48 bases framed from the first base. Unmatched junction bases come to 6, with V trimmed by 4 bases and J by 5 bases. The germline V gene yields SGHTS for CDR1 and YDEGEE for CDR2. Per the publication, the time point label means: baseline before first vaccination. Vaccinee samples were obtained from the UK trials COV001 and COV002, which included a single-blind randomized controlled phase 2/3 trial of AZD1222 (ChAdOx1 nCoV-19) in healthy adults. Trial participant PBMC samples were collected at day 0 and day 28 after the second dose for TCRbeta chain sequencing.

This sequence uses TRBV5-8 and TRBJ2-1, with 13 central nucleotides matching TRBD2. The TCR was taken from an adult in good health. The source material was peripheral blood, sampled on day 0 of AZD1222 vaccination. Read as DNA, the sequence is TGTGCCAGCAGCCCTAGAGGACTAGCGGGGGACAATGAGCAGTTCTTC. This gives the protein CASSPRGLAGDNEQFF.